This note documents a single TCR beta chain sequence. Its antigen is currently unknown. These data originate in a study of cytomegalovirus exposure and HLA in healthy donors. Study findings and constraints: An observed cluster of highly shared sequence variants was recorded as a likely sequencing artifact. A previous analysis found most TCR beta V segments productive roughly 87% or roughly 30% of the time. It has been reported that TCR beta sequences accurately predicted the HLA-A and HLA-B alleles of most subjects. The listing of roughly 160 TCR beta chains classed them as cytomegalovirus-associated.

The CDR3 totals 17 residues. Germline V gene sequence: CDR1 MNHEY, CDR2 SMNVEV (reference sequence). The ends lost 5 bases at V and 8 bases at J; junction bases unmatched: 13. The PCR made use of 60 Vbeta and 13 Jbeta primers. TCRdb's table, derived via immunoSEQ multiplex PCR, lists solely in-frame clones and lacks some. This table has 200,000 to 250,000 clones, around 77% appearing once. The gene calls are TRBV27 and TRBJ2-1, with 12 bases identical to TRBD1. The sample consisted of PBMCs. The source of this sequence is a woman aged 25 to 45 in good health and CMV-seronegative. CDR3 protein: CASSSPVGDRGRDEQFF. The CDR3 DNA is TGTGCCAGCAGTAGCCCCGTTGGGGACAGGGGGCGCGATGAGCAGTTCTTC.